The rows below give T cell receptor beta chains drawn from one sample of a study of blood T cell repertoires in COVID-19. Data came from immunoSEQ multiplex PCR; TCRdb stores just in-frame clones and leaves some out. The table shows more than 200,000 clones, with about nine tenths occurring only once. The sequencing input was peripheral blood. The origin of the receptors is a man aged 80 or over with acute or convalescent COVID-19. Both conserved end residues are part of each CDR3. Each record gives: clone size, V gene, CDR3 protein. Clone size is given for some rows only: seen once, a few or many times, or a class if the clone is expanded.

size: NA; V: TRBV28; CDR3: CASTVNTEAFF
size: NA; V: TRBV6-2/TRBV6-3; CDR3: CASSYRGDTNTEAFF
size: NA; V: TRBV18; CDR3: CASSPTGGPLATQYF
size: NA; V: TRBV7-3; CDR3: CASSLSTGMGQETQYF
size: NA; V: TRBV27; CDR3: CASSPTLYNYGYTF
size: NA; V: TRBV4-1; CDR3: CASSPSRTSGQPEETQYF
size: once; V: TRBV29-1; CDR3: CSYRPLNTEAFF
size: NA; V: TRBV3-1/TRBV3-2; CDR3: CASSQRTVNTEAFF
size: NA; V: TRBV7-2; CDR3: CASSLRRTGVHREQYF
size: NA; V: TRBV11-2; CDR3: CASSPGTGAYEQYF
size: NA; V: TRBV6-5; CDR3: CASSYRGRSTDTQYF
size: NA; V: TRBV9; CDR3: CASSVDGAGGEKLFF
size: once; V: TRBV19; CDR3: CATMQEGQFYGYTF
size: NA; V: TRBV7-2; CDR3: CASSFVENTEAFF
size: NA; V: TRBV27; CDR3: CASSLDRGTEAFF
size: NA; V: TRBV5-1; CDR3: CVSSPGLAGKHSYEQYF
size: NA; V: TRBV28; CDR3: CASSRQVASYGYTF
size: NA; V: TRBV18; CDR3: CASSPPWASGVNEQFF
size: NA; V: TRBV18; CDR3: CASSPRRGRIDSGNTIYF
size: NA; V: TRBV5-1; CDR3: CASSMDRGSGANVLTF
size: few; V: TRBV7-3; CDR3: CASSLDRGPFNEQFF
size: NA; V: TRBV19; CDR3: CASSPGQGAFNEKLFF
size: NA; V: TRBV5-8; CDR3: CASSSGLGGDADTQYF
size: NA; V: TRBV20-1; CDR3: CSVSQAGEQYF
size: NA; V: TRBV7-2; CDR3: CASSLDLRYETQYF